A single sample is the source of the 32 T cell receptor beta chains below, sequenced in a study of T cell changes during pregnancy in multiple sclerosis. The assay was immunoSEQ multiplex PCR, and TCRdb's table has in-frame clones only and misses some. The sample gives around 21,000 clones, less than 90% of which show up once; about a fifth is in the top ten. The source was CD8+ T cells from peripheral blood mononuclear cells, collected after pregnancy. These receptors were taken from a female donor in good health, enrolled as a control in a pregnancy study.

This chain uses TRBV7-6 with TRBJ2-1, with 8 nucleotides matching TRBD2. This CDR3 region has 16 residues. The V gene end was trimmed by 1 base and the J gene end by 9 bases; junction bases not matched to a gene: 11. Germline V lookup: CDR1 SGHVS, CDR2 FNYEAQ. The CDR3 protein is CASSLGVSGAGGEQFF. In DNA, the CDR3 is TGTGCCAGCAGCTTAGGTGTTAGCGGGGCCGGGGGTGAGCAGTTCTTC. Based on the CDR3 plus reference TRBV7-6 and TRBJ2-1, the full variable domain is GAGVSQSPRYKVTKRGQDVALRCDPISGHVSLYWYRQALGQGPEFLTYFNYEAQQDKSGLPNDRFSAERPEGSISTLTIQRTEQRDSAMYRCASSLGVSGAGGEQFFGPGTRLTVL.

The gene calls are TRBV5-1 and TRBJ1-1; TRBD1 is a possible D gene (5 bases). Germline V lookup: CDR1 SGHRS, CDR2 YFSETQ. Trimming took 4 bases from V and 3 from J, leaving 13 bases between them. The CDR3 extends over 14 amino acids. The CDR3 DNA follows: TGCGCCAGCAGCCCGGGGGGTTTGGACACTGAAGCTTTCTTT. It encodes CASSPGGLDTEAFF.

The chain couples TRBV6-5 to TRBJ1-1; D gene uncertain. Trimming left V 1 base short and J 1 base short, with 7 bases between. The CDR3 runs to 14 residues. Germline CDR1 and CDR2: MNHEY and SVGAGI. In nucleotides, the CDR3 is TGTGCCAGCAGTTACTTCACAGAGAACACTGAAGCTTTCTTT. This encodes CASSYFTENTEAFF.

The rearrangement uses TRBV30 and TRBJ2-7; 7 nucleotides align to TRBD2. Germline CDR1 reads GTSNPN; CDR2 reads SVGIG (reference sequence). CDR3 length equals 12 residues. V trimming: 2 bases; J trimming: 5 bases; junction bases outside the gene matches: 3. The CDR3 reads CAWSSGGDEQYF. Written as DNA, the CDR3 is TGTGCCTGGAGTAGTGGGGGGGACGAGCAGTACTTC.

The chain links TRBV30 to TRBJ1-6; a possible D gene is TRBD1 (6 bases). The CDR3 extends over 14 amino acids. V dropped 3 bases and J dropped 10 bases, with 16 bases sitting between them. The germline CDR1 and CDR2 sequences are GTSNPN and SVGIG (reference sequence). CDR3 residues: CAWRMGLTGSPLHF. The CDR3 DNA sequence: TGTGCCTGGAGGATGGGGCTAACAGGGTCACCCCTCCACTTT.

V gene TRBV30 combines with J gene TRBJ1-4; D remains ambiguous. Trimming pared 8 bases from V and 4 bases from J, leaving 11 bases between. CDR1 GTSNPN and CDR2 SVGIG come from the germline V gene (reference sequence). The CDR3 is 12 amino acids. The CDR3 nucleotides are TGTGCCGCCCGAGCCTATAATGAAAAACTGTTTTTT. Translation: CAARAYNEKLFF.

This clone was seen only a few times. The chain couples TRBV27 to TRBJ2-7; 11 positions match TRBD2. Unmatched junction bases numbered 16, after V lost 4 bases and J lost 2 bases. The CDR3 is made up of 19 amino acids. Looked up from germline, CDR1 is MNHEY and CDR2 is SMNVEV (reference sequence). The CDR3 sequence is CASSYPTGLAGGGAYEQYF. The CDR3 DNA follows: TGTGCCAGCAGTTACCCGACCGGGCTAGCGGGAGGAGGTGCCTACGAGCAGTACTTC.

This CDR3 reads CASSLLRANEKLFF. As DNA, the CDR3 is TGTGCCAGCAGCCTCCTGCGGGCTAATGAAAAACTGTTTTTT. The chain couples TRBV5-6 to TRBJ1-4; D is ambiguous. The CDR3 contains 14 residues. Germline V lookup: CDR1 SGHDT, CDR2 YYEEEE. V lost 4 bases and J 3 bases, leaving 10 bases between the germline ends. The complete variable domain, with remaining parts taken from reference TRBV5-6 and TRBJ1-4, reads DAGVTQSPTHLIKTRGQQVTLRCSPKSGHDTVSWYQQALGQGPQFIFQYYEEEERQRGNFPDRFSGHQFPNYSSELNVNALLLGDSALYLCASSLLRANEKLFFGSGTQLSVL.

This sequence joins TRBV7-9 and TRBJ2-3; D might be TRBD1 (5 bases). V lost 4 bases and J lost 1, with 9 bases in between. The germline V gene has CDR1 SEHNR and CDR2 FQNEAQ (reference sequence). The CDR3 sequence is 14 residues long. The CDR3 sequence is CASSYEGGTDTQYF. CDR3 bases: TGTGCCAGCAGCTACGAAGGGGGCACAGATACGCAGTATTTT.

The chain recombines TRBV7-8 with TRBJ2-1; 8 bases align to TRBD2. J was trimmed by 8 bases and V by 3 bases; bases with no gene match: 3. The CDR3 is 13 amino acids. Germline CDR1 SGHVS, CDR2 FQNEAQ. The chain's CDR3 is CASSLTSAHEQFF. The CDR3, as DNA: TGTGCCAGCAGCTTGACTAGCGCACATGAGCAGTTCTTC.

V is TRBV7-7 and J is TRBJ1-1; possible D gene TRBD1, 5 bases. From germline, CDR1 is SSHAT and CDR2 FNYEAQ (reference sequence). The V end was cut by 4 bases, the J end by 1 base, with 7 bases between. The CDR3 has 13 amino acids. DNA of the CDR3: TGTGCCAGCAGCTACGACAGGAACACTGAAGCTTTCTTT. Its protein is CASSYDRNTEAFF.

This chain joins TRBV5-8 and TRBJ1-1, with D perhaps matching TRBD1 (6 bases). V dropped 4 bases and J dropped 0 bases, with 10 bases sitting between them. Germline V lookup: CDR1 SGHTS, CDR2 YDEGEE. The CDR3 runs to 14 residues. CDR3 DNA: TGTGCCAGCAGCACCCGGACAGTGAACACTGAAGCTTTCTTT. As protein: CASSTRTVNTEAFF.

The genes are TRBV4-2 and TRBJ2-6, with 9 bases identical to TRBD2. CDR3 size: 18 residues. CDR1 is LGHNA, CDR2 YNFKEQ, per germline. V shed 3 bases and J 0 bases; nucleotides not matched to a gene: 6. CDR3 nucleotides: TGTGCCAGCAGCCACCCGGGACTAGCTAGCTCTGGGGCCAACGTCCTGACTTTC. It translates to CASSHPGLASSGANVLTF.

The chain has TRBV11-2 and TRBJ2-2, with TRBD2 identical over 8 bases. The V gene's germline CDR1 is SGHAT and CDR2 FQNNGV. The CDR3 runs to 19 residues. Trimming at V came to 2 bases and at J to 4 bases, leaving 15 bases not matched to a gene. This CDR3 reads CASSLSFWVGGRITGELFF. The CDR3 bases are TGTGCCAGCAGCTTATCATTTTGGGTTGGCGGGAGGATCACCGGGGAGCTGTTTTTT.

This sequence joins TRBV13 and TRBJ2-5; D unresolved. This CDR3 contains 14 residues. The germline CDR1 and CDR2 sequences are PRHDT and FYEKMQ (reference sequence). V was trimmed by 0 bases and J by 2 bases, leaving 7 bases between them. The CDR3 is CASSLGAVQETQYF. CDR3 nucleotides: TGTGCCAGCAGCTTAGGCGCAGTTCAAGAGACCCAGTACTTC.

The chain is built from TRBV4-1 and TRBJ1-2, with D unresolved. The CDR3 extends over 13 amino acids. Germline V CDR1 and CDR2: MGHRA, YSYEKL. Trimming shortened V by 4 bases and J by 8 bases, and 14 bases separated the two germline ends. In DNA form, the CDR3 reads TGCGCCAGCAGCCTCTTCAACGGTTGGGGCTACACCTTC. Translation: CASSLFNGWGYTF.

The V and J genes are TRBV11-2 and TRBJ2-1, with D possibly matching TRBD2 (5 bases). This CDR3 is 14 amino acids long. Trimming left V 7 bases short and J 6 bases short, with 16 bases between. CDR1 and CDR2 from the germline V gene are SGHAT and FQNNGV. The CDR3 DNA reads TGTGCCAGCACCGTGGACGGAGGACCCAATGAGCAGTTCTTC. Encoded protein: CASTVDGGPNEQFF.

The V and J genes are TRBV2 and TRBJ2-7, with D possibly matching TRBD2 (5 bases). This CDR3 has 10 amino acids. V lost 8 bases to trimming and J lost 5 bases, with 7 bases between them. Germline-derived CDR1 and CDR2 are SNHLY and FYNNEI. The CDR3 sequence is CASQRDEQYF. The CDR3 DNA reads as TGTGCCAGCCAGAGGGACGAGCAGTACTTC.

This chain joins TRBV7-9 and TRBJ2-6; TRBD1 agrees at 10 bases. Trimming removed 4 bases from V and 0 bases from J; junction bases left unmatched: 9. The germline gives CDR1 SEHNR, CDR2 FQNEAQ (reference sequence). The CDR3 loop spans 19 amino acids. The CDR3 region is CASSSIPGQGFSGANVLTF. The CDR3, as DNA: TGTGCCAGCAGCTCGATACCGGGACAGGGGTTCTCTGGGGCCAACGTCCTGACTTTC.

The chain combines TRBV25-1 with TRBJ1-2; no clear D. Germline CDR1 and CDR2: MGHDK and SYGVNS. The CDR3 runs 13 residues. The V gene lost 1 base and the J gene lost 2 bases, with 5 bases spanning the gap. Here the CDR3 reads CASSELLNYGYTF. DNA for the CDR3: TGTGCCAGCAGTGAATTATTAAACTATGGCTACACCTTC.

This chain connects TRBV10-3 to TRBJ1-2; D gene ambiguous. V shed 2 bases and J shed 3 bases, with 13 bases lying between them. CDR3 length equals 15 residues. CDR1 ENHRY and CDR2 SYGVKD come from the germline V gene. The CDR3 DNA reads as TGTGCCATCAGTGAGAACAACGGAGGTGACTATGGCTACACCTTC. This encodes CAISENNGGDYGYTF.

This chain joins TRBV4-3 and TRBJ2-5; 12 nucleotides agree with TRBD1. The CDR3 has 16 residues. Losses at the gene ends were 3 bases for V and 5 bases for J; bases not matched to a gene: 7. Germline V lookup: CDR1 LGHNA, CDR2 YSLEER. The CDR3 here is CASSQGGQGARETQYF. The CDR3 DNA sequence: TGCGCCAGCAGCCAGGGGGGACAGGGGGCGCGGGAGACCCAGTACTTC.

This clone turned up a few times. DNA for the CDR3: TGTGCCAGCAGTTACGCCGGGACAAATCGGAAGGGCTACACCTTC. This encodes CASSYAGTNRKGYTF. The V and J genes are TRBV6-5 and TRBJ1-2; D possibly corresponds to TRBD1 (6 bases). The V gene's germline CDR1 is MNHEY and CDR2 SVGAGI. The CDR3 extends over 15 amino acids. The ends were cut back, 2 bases at V and 8 bases at J, with 18 bases in the middle.

The J gene is TRBJ2-7, the V gene TRBV2; D is possibly TRBD2 (5 bases). The germline V and J ends were trimmed by 2 bases and 1 base, with 6 bases remaining between them. CDR1 and CDR2 from the germline V gene are SNHLY and FYNNEI. The CDR3 spans 13 residues. In nucleotides, the CDR3 is TGTGCCAGCAGTGAATGGGAGTCCTACGAGCAGTACTTC. Translating it yields CASSEWESYEQYF.

This chain links TRBV18 with TRBJ2-7, with a weak D call TRBD2 (6 bases). Trimming took off 1 base at V and 2 bases at J, with 9 bases between the two ends. Looked up from germline, CDR1 is KGHSH and CDR2 is LQKENI. The CDR3 has 14 residues. CDR3 protein: CASSPRGMTYEQYF. DNA of the CDR3: TGTGCCAGCTCACCACGCGGGATGACCTACGAGCAGTACTTC.

The chain recombines TRBV29-1 with TRBJ1-2, with D unresolved. The ends were cut back, 3 bases at V and 4 bases at J, with 6 bases in the middle. The CDR3 runs 11 residues. Germline lookup yields CDR1 SQVTM and CDR2 ANQGSEA. The CDR3 protein is CSVDGGYGYTF. The CDR3 nucleotides read TGCAGCGTTGACGGTGGCTATGGCTACACCTTC. The entire variable domain, with the rest obtained from reference TRBV29-1 and TRBJ1-2, is as follows: SAVISQKPSRDICQRGTSLTIQCQVDSQVTMMFWYRQQPGQSLTLIATANQGSEATYESGFVIDKFPISRPNLTFSTLTVSNMSPEDSSIYLCSVDGGYGYTFGSGTRLTVV.

V is TRBV7-8 and J is TRBJ2-2; 9 bases are shared with TRBD2. The ends lost 5 bases at V and 4 bases at J; junction bases unmatched: 14. Germline V lookup: CDR1 SGHVS, CDR2 FQNEAQ. The CDR3 is 18 residues long. The DNA of the CDR3 is TGTGCCAGCAGCACTTCGGACTTAGCGGGGGCGCTCACCGGGGAGCTGTTTTTT. Its protein product is CASSTSDLAGALTGELFF.

The CDR3 loop reads CASSNNQVGVTEAFF. The DNA for the CDR3 is TGTGCCAGCAGTAACAACCAGGTTGGTGTCACTGAAGCTTTCTTT. This chain links TRBV27 with TRBJ1-1, with D uncertain. The CDR3 length is 15 residues. V was clipped by 5 bases and J by 4 bases, with 17 bases between them. In germline, CDR1 is MNHEY, CDR2 SMNVEV (reference sequence).

This clone was seen only once. The CDR3 loop reads CASSLHAGLNTEAFF. CDR3 in DNA: TGTGCCAGCAGCTTACATGCAGGTTTGAACACTGAAGCTTTCTTT. The rearrangement joins TRBV7-9 to TRBJ1-1; D uncertain. Germline lookup yields CDR1 SEHNR and CDR2 FQNEAQ (reference sequence). V was shortened by 2 bases and J by 0 bases, with 10 bases between the two germline ends. The CDR3 contains 15 residues.

In this sample, this clone turned up a few times. The rearrangement joins TRBV30 to TRBJ1-6, with D perhaps TRBD1 (5 bases). Germline values: CDR1 GTSNPN, CDR2 SVGIG (reference sequence). V lost 3 bases, J lost 7 bases, and 13 bases lay in between. The CDR3 spans 14 residues. The CDR3 loop reads CAWSYVGGNSPLHF. CDR3 in DNA: TGTGCCTGGAGCTACGTGGGGGGAAATTCACCCCTCCACTTT.

The CDR3 protein is CASSPTGTTGELFF. In DNA, the CDR3 is TGCGCCAGCAGCCCGACAGGTACCACCGGGGAGCTGTTTTTT. The chain links TRBV5-1 to TRBJ2-2, with D maybe TRBD1 (6 bases). The CDR3 is made up of 14 amino acids. Trimming removed 4 bases at V and 4 bases at J, with 11 bases between. Germline V gene sequence: CDR1 SGHRS, CDR2 YFSETQ.

This chain uses TRBV2 with TRBJ2-1; TRBD2 might be the D (6 bases). The CDR3 is 13 residues long. In germline, CDR1 is SNHLY, CDR2 FYNNEI. Trimming stripped 2 bases from V and 10 bases from J, with 12 bases between. The chain's CDR3 is CASSEPGLEEQFF. The CDR3 coding sequence is TGTGCCAGCAGTGAACCGGGACTGGAGGAGCAGTTCTTC. Full variable domain (remainder filled in from reference TRBV2 and TRBJ2-1): EPEVTQTPSHQVTQMGQEVILRCVPISNHLYFYWYRQILGQKVEFLVSFYNNEISEKSEIFDDQFSVERPDGSNFTLKIRSTKLEDSAMYFCASSEPGLEEQFFGPGTRLTVL.